This T cell receptor (beta chain) was sequenced for a study of blood T cell repertoires in COVID-19. As for the study in general: PBMCs, B-cell-depleted T cells, or T cells were the source of the cDNA or gDNA that made up the material.

The CDR3 consists of 15 residues. Germline V gene lookup returns CDR1 SGDLS and CDR2 YYNGEE. Trimming removed 5 bases from V and 5 bases from J; junction bases left unmatched: 9. Under the authors' procedure: Amplifying reference gene primers gave estimates of nucleated cell counts. The repertoire was sequenced with immunoSEQ multiplex PCR; TCRdb's copy has only in-frame clones and lacks some. V, J and clone size reflect that table, while D and trimming were determined from the DNA. The sample lists more than 250,000 clones, 88% seen once, with approximately 1.6% in the top ten. Sequences were obtained from peripheral blood. This chain links TRBV9 with TRBJ2-1, with 8 positions matching TRBD1. The receptor was isolated from a woman in her twenties or thirties with COVID-19, enrolled during active disease. CDR3 sequence (DNA): TGTGCCAGCAGTGACGACAGGGGTCCGAACAATGAGCAGTTCTTC. It is translated as CASSDDRGPNNEQFF. Variable domain in full (rest from reference TRBV9 and TRBJ2-1): DSGVTQTPKHLITATGQRVTLRCSPRSGDLSVYWYQQSLDQGLQFLIQYYNGEERAKGNILERFSAQQFPDLHSELNLSSLELGDSALYFCASSDDRGPNNEQFFGPGTRLTVL.